A single sample is the source of the 21 T cell receptor beta chains below, sequenced in a study of cytomegalovirus exposure and HLA in healthy donors. Libraries were prepared by immunoSEQ multiplex PCR; TCRdb keeps only in-frame clonotypes and omits some of them. The sample has 100,000 to 150,000 clones, 89% seen once; the top ten hold 1% to 1.4%. Input material: PBMCs. These receptors all come from a woman in her late teens or twenties in good health and CMV-seronegative.

V is TRBV18 and J is TRBJ2-7; D remains ambiguous. Germline V gene data show CDR1 as KGHSH and CDR2 as LQKENI. V was trimmed by 1 base and J by 5 bases, leaving 9 bases between them. This CDR3 contains 13 residues. CDR3 DNA sequence: TGTGCCAGCTCACCACTTTCTGAGGACGAGCAGTACTTC. It codes for CASSPLSEDEQYF.

CDR3 in amino acids: CASSYTEAGGRNEQYF. Here the CDR3 DNA reads TGTGCCAGCAGTTACACCGAAGCGGGAGGGCGTAACGAGCAGTACTTC. The chain is built from TRBV6-5 and TRBJ2-7, with 10 positions matching TRBD2. The junction had 9 bases not matched to a gene; V was cut back by 2 bases and J by 5 bases. The CDR3 is 16 amino acids. Germline V gene lookup returns CDR1 MNHEY and CDR2 SVGAGI.

The rearrangement uses TRBV5-1 and TRBJ1-2, with D unresolved. Germline V gene sequence: CDR1 SGHRS, CDR2 YFSETQ. V was cut by 4 bases and J by 8 bases, with 15 bases left in between. This CDR3 is 13 amino acids long. In DNA, the CDR3 is TGCGCCAGCAGCATAGGGAGACTCAAAGGCTACACCTTC. Translating gives CASSIGRLKGYTF.

J is TRBJ1-1 and V is TRBV19; D perhaps matches TRBD1 (6 bases). This CDR3 comprises 15 residues. Trimming shortened V by 6 bases and J by 0 bases, and 14 bases separated the two germline ends. Germline CDR1 is LNHDA and CDR2 is SQIVND (reference sequence). The CDR3 region has the DNA TGTGCCAGTAGCGAACAGGGTAGGGTGAACACTGAAGCTTTCTTT. The encoded protein is CASSEQGRVNTEAFF.

CDR3 sequence reads: CASSYRTSGSPNIQYF. CDR3 in DNA: TGTGCCAGCAGTTACAGGACTAGCGGCAGTCCTAACATTCAGTACTTC. The chain employs TRBV6-6 and TRBJ2-4; TRBD2 matches at 10 bases. Germline V lookup: CDR1 MNHNY, CDR2 SVGAGI (reference sequence). The CDR3 sequence is 16 residues long. The junction had 8 bases not matched to a gene; V was cut back by 2 bases and J by 7 bases.

The CDR3 DNA reads as TGCGCCAGCACCCCGACAGCTTTAAGCTCCTACGAGCAGTACGTC. This sequence encodes CASTPTALSSYEQYV. J is TRBJ2-7 and V is TRBV23-1; tentative D call: TRBD1 (5 bases). TRBV23-1 is filed as an ORF, its function uncertain. The CDR3 is made up of 15 amino acids. V was cut by 7 bases and J by 0 bases, with 16 bases left in between.

CDR3 sequence reads: CASSTGGINYGYTF. The DNA for the CDR3 is TGTGCCAGTAGTACGGGGGGAATTAACTATGGCTACACCTTC. The chain uses TRBV19 and TRBJ1-2, with a possible D match to TRBD1 (5 bases). V was shortened by 4 bases and J by 1 base, with 10 bases between the two germline ends. Germline-derived CDR1 and CDR2 are LNHDA and SQIVND (reference sequence). The CDR3 totals 14 residues.

The chain has TRBV5-6 and TRBJ2-1, with 10 bases aligning to TRBD2. This CDR3 has 15 residues. The trim removed 1 base at V and 5 bases at J, leaving 3 bases unmatched. Germline V gene lookup returns CDR1 SGHDT and CDR2 YYEEEE. Written as DNA, the CDR3 is TGTGCCAGCAGCTTGTACGGACTAGCGGACAATGAGCAGTTCTTC. Protein sequence: CASSLYGLADNEQFF. Full variable domain (rest looked up from reference TRBV5-6 and TRBJ2-1): DAGVTQSPTHLIKTRGQQVTLRCSPKSGHDTVSWYQQALGQGPQFIFQYYEEEERQRGNFPDRFSGHQFPNYSSELNVNALLLGDSALYLCASSLYGLADNEQFFGPGTRLTVL.

With regard to this clone: Different DNA sequences within this sample yield the same CDR3. The chain has TRBV6-5 and TRBJ2-7, with D perhaps matching TRBD1 (5 bases). With 2 bases removed from V and 2 bases from J, the gap between germline ends came to 10 bases. The germline V gene encodes CDR1 MNHEY and CDR2 SVGAGI. The CDR3 sequence is 14 residues long. In DNA, the CDR3 is TGTGCCAGCAGTTACGGGCAGGGTCCCTACGAGCAGTACGTC. Translation gives CASSYGQGPYEQYV.

The V gene is TRBV7-9, the J gene TRBJ2-3, with TRBD1 identical over 9 bases. The CDR3 spans 15 residues. Germline CDR1 and CDR2: SEHNR and FQNEAQ (reference sequence). Trimming at V came to 5 bases and at J to 4 bases, leaving 7 bases not matched to a gene. The CDR3 sequence: CASSLWGQGPDTQYF. The CDR3 DNA is TGTGCCAGCAGCCTCTGGGGACAGGGCCCAGATACGCAGTATTTT.

The CDR3 region has the DNA TGTGCCAGCAGCTTAGTCGGGGGTCCCAATCAGCCCCAGCATTTT. Protein sequence: CASSLVGGPNQPQHF. J is TRBJ1-5 and V is TRBV7-8; tentatively, D is TRBD1 (5 bases). V dropped 1 base and J dropped 3 bases, with 10 bases sitting between them. CDR3 length equals 15 residues. The germline V gene has CDR1 SGHVS and CDR2 FQNEAQ.

As regards this clone: This same CDR3 is encoded by further DNA sequences in the sample. This sequence joins TRBV29-1 and TRBJ1-4, with 9 bases lining up with TRBD1. CDR3 size: 12 residues. Germline V lookup: CDR1 SQVTM, CDR2 ANQGSEA. The junction had 4 bases not matched to a gene; V was cut back by 7 bases and J by 7 bases. CDR3 sequence reads: CSAAGQGEKLFF. The CDR3 DNA sequence: TGCAGCGCCGCGGGACAGGGTGAAAAACTGTTTTTT. Full variable domain (missing parts from reference TRBV29-1 and TRBJ1-4): SAVISQKPSRDICQRGTSLTIQCQVDSQVTMMFWYRQQPGQSLTLIATANQGSEATYESGFVIDKFPISRPNLTFSTLTVSNMSPEDSSIYLCSAAGQGEKLFFGSGTQLSVL.

This chain joins TRBV5-8 and TRBJ1-5, with TRBD1 matching 8 bases. There are 15 residues in the CDR3. Germline trimming cut 4 bases from V and 0 bases from J; bases unmatched to any gene: 3. Germline CDR1 is SGHTS and CDR2 is YDEGEE. This chain's CDR3 is CASSPGQVSNQPQHF. The CDR3 DNA reads TGTGCCAGCAGCCCGGGACAGGTTAGCAATCAGCCCCAGCATTTT.

With respect to this clone: The limits of the CDR3 on the DNA are not certain, so only TCRdb's listed CDR3 is given. The chain combines TRBV28 with TRBJ1-2. The length of the CDR3 is 15 amino acids, counting both ends. From germline, CDR1 is MDHEN and CDR2 SYDVKM. CDR3 sequence: CASSSSGGGEDGYTF.

The CDR3 nucleotides are TGTGCCAGCAGAGGACAGTTAGACTATGGCTACACCTTC. It is translated as CASRGQLDYGYTF. The chain is built from TRBV28 and TRBJ1-2, with D possibly TRBD1 on 6 matching bases. Germline lookup yields CDR1 MDHEN and CDR2 SYDVKM. Trimming cost V 6 bases and J 3 bases, with 11 bases left between them. The CDR3 has 13 amino acids.

The rearrangement uses TRBV29-1 and TRBJ2-2, with D maybe TRBD2 (6 bases). Germline V gene data show CDR1 as SQVTM and CDR2 as ANQGSEA. The CDR3 spans 14 residues. V shed 4 bases and J shed 2 bases, with 11 bases lying between them. The CDR3 sequence: CSVVEGFNTGELFF. CDR3 coding DNA: TGCAGCGTTGTGGAGGGATTTAACACCGGGGAGCTGTTTTTT.

V is TRBV5-1 and J is TRBJ1-5; TRBD1 aligns across 7 bases. The ends lost 4 bases at V and 4 bases at J; junction bases unmatched: 5. This CDR3 spans 14 amino acids. In germline, CDR1 is SGHRS, CDR2 YFSETQ. This CDR3 is CASSKGTENQPQHF. As DNA, the CDR3 is TGCGCCAGCAGCAAAGGGACAGAAAATCAGCCCCAGCATTTT.

The rearrangement links TRBV2 to TRBJ2-5, with TRBD1 matching over 7 bases. V dropped 8 bases and J dropped 1; count of bases not matched to a gene: 13. Germline V gives CDR1 SNHLY, CDR2 FYNNEI. CDR3 length: 16 residues. For the CDR3, the DNA is TGTGCCAGCCAATCTCGGACAGGTGTGATCCAAGAGACCCAGTACTTC. Translated: CASQSRTGVIQETQYF.

The chain carries TRBV29-1 and TRBJ1-1; D uncertain. The length of the CDR3 is 12 residues. V lost 5 bases and J lost 3, with 10 bases in between. Germline-derived CDR1 and CDR2 are SQVTM and ANQGSEA. The CDR3 DNA is TGCAGCGTTCATGTACGGGACACTGAAGCTTTCTTT. This sequence encodes CSVHVRDTEAFF.

This clone was detected only a few times. The rearrangement uses TRBV9 and TRBJ2-2, with D possibly TRBD2 on 7 matching bases. Deletions cut 3 bases from V and 4 bases from J, with 13 bases between. The CDR3 covers 15 residues. The germline V gene encodes CDR1 SGDLS and CDR2 YYNGEE. In DNA, the CDR3 is TGTGCCAGCAGCGGGACAGCGGGAATCACCGGGGAGCTGTTTTTT. Residues: CASSGTAGITGELFF.

The V call is TRBV2, the J call TRBJ2-1; 7 nucleotides agree with TRBD1. The CDR3 has 15 residues. The V and J ends lost 8 bases and 6 bases, in that order; junction bases with no gene match: 13. In germline, CDR1 is SNHLY, CDR2 FYNNEI. Here the CDR3 reads CASLRDSVVSNEQFF. The CDR3 DNA reads as TGTGCCAGCCTCCGGGACAGTGTTGTTTCCAATGAGCAGTTCTTC.